This is a list of T cell receptor beta chains from one sample in a study of blood T cell repertoires in COVID-19. This table comes from immunoSEQ multiplex PCR, and its TCRdb copy is limited to in-frame clones, with some not included. The sample carries roughly 200,000 clones, 80% to 85% recorded once. Input material: peripheral blood. The source is a woman aged 80 or older with COVID-19, enrolled during active disease. The CDR3 runs from the conserved cysteine through the conserved F or W. Each record gives: J gene, V gene, CDR3 protein.

TRBJ1-5	TRBV6-1	CASSESGWGNQPQHF
TRBJ2-2	TRBV6-5	CASRGLNTGELFF
TRBJ2-7	TRBV5-4	CASSLGGSGIYEQYF
TRBJ2-3	TRBV7-2	CASSGGSGDTQYF
TRBJ1-1	TRBV7-2	CASSSGQNTEAFF
TRBJ1-1	TRBV3-1/TRBV3-2	CASSRTGTVNTEAFF
TRBJ1-4	TRBV29-1	CSGSINEKLFF
TRBJ1-2	TRBV6-6	CASSYLRQGQGGYTF
TRBJ2-5	TRBV2	CASSEPILLAGGSETQYF
TRBJ1-6	TRBV10-3	CAISQTGQGNSPLHF
TRBJ1-1	TRBV5-1	CASSLVTVRYTEAFF
TRBJ1-5	TRBV18	CASSPPNSWNSNQPQHF
TRBJ2-5	TRBV28	CASSSPTTQYF
TRBJ2-3	TRBV7-2	CASSFLSGGTDTQYF
TRBJ2-7	TRBV5-1	CASSLGPSATYEQYF
TRBJ2-2	TRBV7-6	CASSLVPGPGELFF
TRBJ2-2	TRBV6-2/TRBV6-3	CASRPAGTSPLTGELFF
TRBJ1-2	TRBV5-1	CASSPGRGDLRGYTF
TRBJ1-5	TRBV5-5	CASSPTGASNQPQHF
TRBJ1-1	TRBV10-3	CAISADRGNTEAFF
TRBJ1-1	TRBV9	CASSVTGALNTEAFF
TRBJ1-1	TRBV5-1	CASSNARSPMNTEAFF
TRBJ2-2	TRBV11-3	CASSKTGGLTGELFF
TRBJ1-3	TRBV5-1	CASSLGQGIDTIYF
TRBJ1-6	TRBV2	CASRLRQGDNSPLHF
TRBJ1-5	TRBV24-1	CATSEVGGYSNQPQHF
TRBJ1-6	TRBV10-3	CAISKGENGSPLHF
TRBJ2-2	TRBV6-5	CASSYGGRSSTGELFF
TRBJ1-5	TRBV15	CATSRDLGQPQHF
TRBJ1-3	TRBV6-5	CASRGTSSGNTIYF
TRBJ2-5	TRBV9	CASSTPGGGKAGETQYF